This T cell receptor (beta chain) was recorded in a study of CD8 T cells in Susac syndrome. The authors reverse transcribed roughly 0.5 to 1 ug RNA with random hexamers. Amplification of the TCR beta CDR3 was carried out by immunoSEQ multiplex PCR, which spanned a total of 54 Vbeta and 13 Jbeta segments. TCRdb analysed the immunoSEQ multiplex PCR reads with MiXCR anew, one entry per CDR3 protein. The sample contains roughly 200,000 distinct CDR3 sequences, about 94% of which appear only once. The multiple sclerosis control group consisted of treatment-naive patients whose relapsing-remitting disease, which was either stable or active, fulfilled revised McDonald criteria. Study-wide findings and caveats: The study recognized that its TCR sequencing and HLA analysis covered a relatively small number of individuals.

This clonotype was detected only once. Its antigen is not known. The CDR3 has 14 amino acids. V dropped 5 bases and J dropped 5; count of bases not matched to a gene: 7. The germline CDR1 and CDR2 sequences are LGHDT and YNNKEL (reference sequence). This sequence joins TRBV3-1 and TRBJ2-5; 8 bases line up with TRBD2. The sample consisted of CD4+ T cells from PBMCs. This TCR derives from a human donor with multiple sclerosis. The CDR3 coding sequence is TGTGCCAGCAGCTTCCGGGAGCGGGGGGAGACCCAGTACTTC. Translation: CASSFRERGETQYF.